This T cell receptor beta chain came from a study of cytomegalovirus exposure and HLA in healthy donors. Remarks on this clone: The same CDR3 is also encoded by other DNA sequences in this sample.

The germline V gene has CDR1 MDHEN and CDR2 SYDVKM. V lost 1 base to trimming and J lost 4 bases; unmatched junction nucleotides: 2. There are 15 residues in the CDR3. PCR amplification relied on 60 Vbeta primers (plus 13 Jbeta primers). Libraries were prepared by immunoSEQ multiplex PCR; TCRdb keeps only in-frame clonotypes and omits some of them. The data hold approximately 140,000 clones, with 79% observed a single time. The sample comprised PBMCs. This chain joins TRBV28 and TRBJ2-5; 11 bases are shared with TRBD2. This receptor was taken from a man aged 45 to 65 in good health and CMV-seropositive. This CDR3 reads CASSLSLAGGETQYF. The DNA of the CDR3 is TGTGCCAGCAGTTTATCGCTAGCGGGAGGAGAGACCCAGTACTTC. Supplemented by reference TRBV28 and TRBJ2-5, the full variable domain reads DVKVTQSSRYLVKRTGEKVFLECVQDMDHENMFWYRQDPGLGLRLIYFSYDVKMKEKGDIPEGYSVSREKKERFSLILESASTNQTSMYLCASSLSLAGGETQYFGPGTRLLVL.